This T cell receptor beta chain was identified during a study of vaccination effects on CD4 cells after COVID-19. Ahead of sequencing, the ViraFEST assay grew antigen-specific CD4+ T cells using viral peptide pools. CD4+ T cells were isolated after less than 13 days of culture. BNT162b2 vaccine or mRNA-1273 vaccine was given to participants in two doses. The V and J ends lost 4 bases and 6 bases respectively, with 15 bases between them. The germline gives CDR1 SEHNR, CDR2 FQNEAQ (reference sequence). There are 15 residues in the CDR3. The protocol was immunoSEQ multiplex PCR, while the TCRdb copy is restricted to in-frame clones and leaves out a portion. The data show around 30,000 clones, roughly four fifths seen once. Turning to this clone: Its antigen is unknown.

The chain is built from TRBV7-9 and TRBJ2-2; a weak D match, TRBD1 (5 bases). This sequence was found in a human donor who received a COVID-19 vaccine. The sample here was CD4+ T cells from PBMCs cultured with HCoV-229E spike peptides, taken after COVID-19 vaccination. The DNA for the CDR3 is TGTGCCAGCAGCTCCAGGCAGGGCGAAGCCGGGGAGCTGTTTTTT. Translating gives CASSSRQGEAGELFF.